The 13 T cell receptor beta chains in this list originate from one sample, sequenced in a study of T-cell memory formation after mild COVID-19. TCRdb reprocessed the 5' RACE reads via MiXCR and lists one record per CDR3 protein. The data hold around 300,000 distinct CDR3 sequences, with over 10% observed a single time. The sequenced sample consisted of PBMCs or a T cell subset sorted from them (not recorded which). The receptors were gathered from a man aged 18 to 35 who had mild COVID-19 (a few samples of this study predate the infection). Cell type and time point are not known.

This clonotype was counted many times. V is TRBV3-1 and J is TRBJ2-3; D is perhaps TRBD1 (6 bases). Per the germline V gene, CDR1 is LGHDT and CDR2 is YNNKEL (reference sequence). V lost 4 bases and J 4 bases, leaving 12 bases between the germline ends. The CDR3 has 14 residues. CDR3 sequence: CASSLTSGADTQYF. DNA of the CDR3: TGTGCCAGCAGCCTAACTTCAGGGGCAGATACGCAGTATTTT.

V and J are TRBV28 and TRBJ2-1; D not certain. The germline gives CDR1 MDHEN, CDR2 SYDVKM. With 10 bases removed from V and 0 bases from J, the gap between germline ends came to 10 bases. CDR3 length: 13 residues. The CDR3 DNA is TGTGCCACGGGCGGAAGCTCCTACAATGAGCAGTTCTTC. Translation: CATGGSSYNEQFF.

This chain connects TRBV2 to TRBJ2-7, with D uncertain. V lost 3 bases to trimming and J lost 5 bases, with 11 bases between them. Germline assignment: CDR1 SNHLY and CDR2 FYNNEI. The CDR3 is 13 residues long. The CDR3 loop is CASSEGQRNEQYF. CDR3 bases: TGTGCCAGCAGTGAGGGTCAGAGGAACGAGCAGTACTTC.

This clonotype was seen many times. The rearrangement uses TRBV4-2 and TRBJ2-3, with 8 bases matching TRBD2. The V gene's germline CDR1 is LGHNA and CDR2 YNFKEQ. V gave up 0 bases and J gave up 6 bases; unmatched junction bases: 2. The CDR3 is 14 residues long. CDR3 in DNA: TGTGCCAGCAGCCAAGATCGGGGGGGTGATACGCAGTATTTT. Translating it yields CASSQDRGGDTQYF.

Only a few counts were recorded for this clonotype. This chain connects TRBV20-1 to TRBJ1-3; D remains unclear. Trimming removed 2 bases at V and 4 bases at J, with 9 bases between. Germline loops: CDR1 DFQATT, CDR2 SNEGSKA (reference sequence). CDR3 length equals 13 residues. The DNA of the CDR3 is TGCAGTGCTAGAAATTGGGAGGGAAACACCATATATTTT. This gives the protein CSARNWEGNTIYF.

This clonotype showed up many times. The chain links TRBV11-2 to TRBJ2-4; perhaps TRBD1 as D (5 bases). The germline V gene encodes CDR1 SGHAT and CDR2 FQNNGV. CDR3 length: 13 amino acids. V lost 1 base to trimming and J lost 8 bases, with 9 bases between them. The CDR3 region has the DNA TGTGCCAGCAGCTTAGCGGAAGGGGACATTCAGTACTTC. Translating gives CASSLAEGDIQYF.

This clonotype was recorded many times. This chain links TRBV20-1 with TRBJ2-2; no clear D gene. V lost 0 bases and J lost 0, with 11 bases in between. The CDR3 extends over 16 amino acids. Germline V gene sequence: CDR1 DFQATT, CDR2 SNEGSKA (reference sequence). The CDR3 loop reads CSARDKAQANTGELFF. CDR3 sequence (DNA): TGCAGTGCTAGAGATAAGGCGCAGGCGAACACCGGGGAGCTGTTTTTT.

This clonotype has a handful of counts. The CDR3 region has the DNA TGTGCCAGCACGGGACTGGGAGCGGATACGCAGTATTTT. It is translated as CASTGLGADTQYF. The chain couples TRBV2 to TRBJ2-3; TRBD2 might be the D (6 bases). The CDR3 runs 13 residues. The V gene's germline CDR1 is SNHLY and CDR2 FYNNEI. The V and J ends lost 7 bases and 6 bases respectively, with 14 bases between them.

In this sample, this clonotype turned up a few times. The V and J genes are TRBV4-3 and TRBJ2-3, with D hard to call. CDR3 length: 17 residues. Germline CDR1 reads LGHNA; CDR2 reads YSLEER. V lost 1 base to trimming and J lost 2 bases, with 16 bases between them. Here the CDR3 DNA reads TGCGCCAGCAGCCAAGGCCCTGTATCGCTAGACACAGATACGCAGTATTTT. It yields the protein CASSQGPVSLDTDTQYF.

This clonotype was seen only a few times. The chain employs TRBV5-1 and TRBJ1-5; D is ambiguous. The V and J ends lost 1 base and 5 bases respectively, with 7 bases between them. This CDR3 region has 13 residues. The germline CDR1 and CDR2 sequences are SGHRS and YFSETQ. This CDR3 reads CASSLMSDQPQHF. CDR3 nucleotide sequence: TGCGCCAGCAGCTTGATGTCGGATCAGCCCCAGCATTTT.

This clonotype was counted only a few times. The chain carries TRBV28 and TRBJ2-3; 8 positions match TRBD2. Looked up from germline, CDR1 is MDHEN and CDR2 is SYDVKM. CDR3 length: 15 residues. V was clipped by 2 bases and J by 5 bases; unmatched bases: 6. CDR3 sequence: CASSLGLATLDTQYF. The CDR3 DNA is TGTGCCAGCAGTTTAGGACTAGCAACCCTAGATACGCAGTATTTT.

The table lists this clonotype with a few counts. In DNA form, the CDR3 reads TGCGCCAGCAGTTGGGTGGCCACCGGGGAGCTGTTTTTT. Translation gives CASSWVATGELFF. This chain uses TRBV5-1 with TRBJ2-2; D remains ambiguous. Germline V gives CDR1 SGHRS, CDR2 YFSETQ. The CDR3 covers 13 residues. V lost 5 bases and J 4 bases, leaving 9 bases between the germline ends.

The chain carries TRBV6-5 and TRBJ2-7; 7 nucleotides match TRBD2. Germline assignment: CDR1 MNHEY and CDR2 SVGAGI. The CDR3 consists of 14 residues. The V gene end was trimmed by 3 bases and the J gene end by 3 bases; junction bases not matched to a gene: 5. CDR3 sequence reads: CASSYSQRGYEQYV. CDR3 coding DNA: TGTGCCAGCAGTTATTCTCAGCGGGGCTACGAGCAGTACGTC.